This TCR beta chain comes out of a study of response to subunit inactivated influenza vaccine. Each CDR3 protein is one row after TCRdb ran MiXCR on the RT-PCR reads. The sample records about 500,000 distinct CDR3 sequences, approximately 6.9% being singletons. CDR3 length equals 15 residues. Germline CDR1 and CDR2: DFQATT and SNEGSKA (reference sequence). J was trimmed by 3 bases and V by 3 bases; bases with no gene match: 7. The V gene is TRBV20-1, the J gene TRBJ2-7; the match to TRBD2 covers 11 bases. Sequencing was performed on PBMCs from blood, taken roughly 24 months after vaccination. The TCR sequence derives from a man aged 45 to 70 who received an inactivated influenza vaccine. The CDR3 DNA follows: TGCAGTGCTAGGGTACCGGGACTAGCGGTCTACGAGCAGTACTTC. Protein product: CSARVPGLAVYEQYF.